One sample yielded the 18 T cell receptor beta chains listed below, sequenced in a study of shared clonotypes between healthy human individuals (dated by TCRdb to 2018 to 2020). Libraries were made using the immunoSEQ multiplex PCR assay. The source is immuneACCESS, and TCRdb retained only in-frame sequences with V and J called. Part of the clones is not carried over; for the studies checked, unresolved V genes explain less than half of this, and the remainder is unexplained. The sample records about 2.4 million clones, over 85% of which are singletons. The ten biggest clones cover about 0.13% of the sample. Sequenced input: naive CD4+ T cells sorted from blood. What this sample's cell subset or site label stands for: CD45RA+ positively selected. Every receptor here comes from a young man in good health.

This clone was detected only a few times. The same CDR3 also results from other DNA sequences found in this sample. The V gene is TRBV18, the J gene TRBJ2-3, with 14 bases lining up with TRBD2. CDR1 KGHSH and CDR2 LQKENI come from the germline V gene. This CDR3 is 16 amino acids long. Trimming took 3 bases from V and 4 from J; bases not matched to a gene: 3. CDR3 protein: CASSPPGLAGADTQYF. In DNA, the CDR3 is TGTGCCAGCTCACCGCCGGGACTAGCGGGAGCAGATACGCAGTATTTT.

The rearrangement links TRBV6-6 to TRBJ2-1, with D uncertain. The CDR3 has 14 amino acids. The V end was cut by 0 bases, the J end by 6 bases, with 9 bases between. The V gene's germline CDR1 is MNHNY and CDR2 SVGAGI (reference sequence). CDR3 residues: CASSYSTAINEQFF. The CDR3 DNA sequence: TGTGCCAGCAGTTACTCGACGGCTATCAATGAGCAGTTCTTC.

The CDR3 region is CASSLNRGAGELFF. The CDR3 DNA sequence: TGTGCCAGCAGTTTAAATCGGGGAGCCGGGGAGCTGTTTTTT. V usage is TRBV27 and J usage is TRBJ2-2, with D perhaps TRBD2 (5 bases). Germline lookup yields CDR1 MNHEY and CDR2 SMNVEV (reference sequence). This CDR3 is built from 14 residues. V shed 2 bases and J shed 6 bases, with 10 bases lying between them.

This clone appeared a single time. The chain employs TRBV30 and TRBJ1-3; 9 nucleotides agree with TRBD1. The V segment lost 4 bases and the J segment 0 bases; nucleotides outside the gene matches: 7. CDR1 is GTSNPN, CDR2 SVGIG, per germline (reference sequence). The CDR3 totals 16 residues. CDR3 nucleotide sequence: TGTGCCTGGAACCCCGGGACAGGGAACTCTGGAAACACCATATATTTT. Translation: CAWNPGTGNSGNTIYF.

About this clone: The sample has other DNA sequences that encode this CDR3 too. The J gene is TRBJ2-5, the V gene TRBV5-4; D unresolved. Deletions cut 0 bases from V and 5 bases from J, with 8 bases between. CDR1 is SGHNT, CDR2 YYREEE, per germline (reference sequence). The CDR3 is 13 residues long. The chain's CDR3 is CASSLVSQETQYF. For the CDR3, the DNA is TGTGCCAGCAGCTTGGTCAGTCAGGAGACCCAGTACTTC. The entire variable domain, with the rest obtained from reference TRBV5-4 and TRBJ2-5, is as follows: ETGVTQSPTHLIKTRGQQVTLRCSSQSGHNTVSWYQQALGQGPQFIFQYYREEENGRGNFPPRFSGLQFPNYSSELNVNALELDDSALYLCASSLVSQETQYFGPGTRLLVL.

This clone has only one observation. The chain uses TRBV4-2 and TRBJ2-7, with unresolved D. The V end lost 1 base, the J end lost 2 bases, and 9 bases lay between the germline ends. In germline, CDR1 is LGHNA, CDR2 YNFKEQ. The CDR3 runs to 14 residues. CDR3 amino acids: CASSQAFRPYEQYF. The DNA of the CDR3 is TGTGCCAGCAGCCAAGCATTTCGTCCCTACGAGCAGTACTTC.

The CDR3, as DNA: TGCGCCAGCAGCGTACCTAGCGGTGCCGGCGATACGCAGTATTTT. Encoded protein: CASSVPSGAGDTQYF. The chain employs TRBV5-1 and TRBJ2-3; 7 bases line up with TRBD2. J lost 6 bases, V lost 4 bases, and 11 bases had no gene match. The CDR3 is 15 amino acids. The V gene's germline CDR1 is SGHRS and CDR2 YFSETQ.

The chain couples TRBV5-1 to TRBJ2-7; 7 bases line up with TRBD1. The CDR3 runs 15 residues. Trimming took 0 bases from V and 0 from J; bases not matched to a gene: 3. Germline V gives CDR1 SGHRS, CDR2 YFSETQ. The DNA for the CDR3 is TGCGCCAGCAGCTTGGTAGGGGGCAGCTCCTACGAGCAGTACTTC. Residues: CASSLVGGSSYEQYF. The whole variable domain, filled in from reference TRBV5-1 and TRBJ2-7, reads KAGVTQTPRYLIKTRGQQVTLSCSPISGHRSVSWYQQTPGQGLQFLFEYFSETQRNKGNFPGRFSGRQFSNSRSEMNVSTLELGDSALYLCASSLVGGSSYEQYFGPGTRLTVT.

In this sample, this clone turned up once. Different DNA sequences within this sample yield the same CDR3. The V call is TRBV28, the J call TRBJ1-2, with 8 bases identical to TRBD1. CDR1 is MDHEN and CDR2 is SYDVKM in the germline V gene. CDR3 length: 13 residues. Unmatched junction bases numbered 5, after V lost 6 bases and J lost 5 bases. The CDR3 region is CASSPQGVYGYTF. The CDR3 DNA reads TGTGCCAGCAGCCCACAGGGGGTATATGGCTACACCTTC.

This clone was counted only a few times. The gene calls are TRBV10-1 and TRBJ2-2; no clear D gene. The CDR3 covers 13 residues. With 8 bases removed from V and 7 bases from J, the gap between germline ends came to 14 bases. Germline CDR1 reads WNHNN; CDR2 reads SYGVQD (reference sequence). The CDR3 DNA reads as TGCGCCAGCGGAGCAGGCGGTGTCGGGGAGCTGTTTTTT. It translates to CASGAGGVGELFF.

This chain joins TRBV28 and TRBJ2-7; tentatively, D is TRBD2 (5 bases). Germline V lookup: CDR1 MDHEN, CDR2 SYDVKM. There are 16 residues in the CDR3. V was cut by 5 bases and J by 6 bases, with 23 bases left in between. CDR3: CASSPGGLNTRVEQYF. In nucleotides, the CDR3 is TGTGCCAGCAGTCCCGGCGGACTTAATACGAGAGTCGAGCAGTACTTC.

About this clone itself: The same CDR3 is also encoded by other DNA sequences in this sample. V gene TRBV7-2 combines with J gene TRBJ1-1, with D maybe TRBD1 (6 bases). Trimming stripped 3 bases from V and 5 bases from J, with 10 bases between. The CDR3 consists of 13 residues. Germline-derived CDR1 and CDR2 are SGHTA and FQGNSA. CDR3 sequence (DNA): TGTGCCAGCAGCTTGGTACAGGGAACTGAAGCTTTCTTT. This encodes CASSLVQGTEAFF.

In regard to this clone: The same CDR3 is also encoded by other DNA sequences in this sample. CDR3 region: CASSRGGYNEQFF. The CDR3 nucleotides are TGTGCCAGCAGTCGGGGGGGCTACAATGAGCAGTTCTTC. The J gene is TRBJ2-1, the V gene TRBV6-5; 8 nucleotides match TRBD2. Germline CDR1 and CDR2: MNHEY and SVGAGI. The CDR3 spans 13 residues. Trimming took 5 bases from V and 3 from J; bases not matched to a gene: 0.

The chain couples TRBV2 to TRBJ2-7, with D perhaps TRBD2 (5 bases). V gave up 6 bases and J gave up 5 bases, with 8 bases separating them. The CDR3 has 11 residues. Germline lookup yields CDR1 SNHLY and CDR2 FYNNEI. The CDR3 sequence: CASRLRDEQYF. DNA of the CDR3: TGTGCCAGCAGGCTGAGGGACGAGCAGTACTTC.

This clone came up a few times. The chain recombines TRBV2 with TRBJ2-2; D is possibly TRBD2 (5 bases). Per germline, CDR1 SNHLY and CDR2 FYNNEI. Trimming left V 4 bases short and J 1 base short, with 7 bases between. The CDR3 has 14 amino acids. The CDR3 DNA is TGTGCCAGCAGTGGCCGGGAGAACACCGGGGAGCTGTTTTTT. Translation: CASSGRENTGELFF.

This clone was detected only once. The chain's CDR3 is CASRRTGGSMNTEAFF. The DNA of the CDR3 is TGTGCCAGCAGGAGAACAGGGGGCTCCATGAACACTGAAGCTTTCTTT. This chain joins TRBV2 and TRBJ1-1; TRBD1 agrees at 9 bases. This CDR3 comprises 16 residues. The V gene end was trimmed by 6 bases and the J gene end by 0 bases; junction bases not matched to a gene: 8. The germline gives CDR1 SNHLY, CDR2 FYNNEI.

This clone came up a few times. The gene calls are TRBV11-1 and TRBJ1-1; D is ambiguous. Germline-derived CDR1 and CDR2 are SGHAT and FQDESV (reference sequence). This CDR3 contains 15 residues. With 2 bases removed from V and 1 base from J, the gap between germline ends came to 11 bases. In DNA form, the CDR3 reads TGTGCCAGCAGCTTATTTCGTTCAGCGAACACTGAAGCTTTCTTT. Translated, it gives CASSLFRSANTEAFF.

The chain carries TRBV19 and TRBJ2-5, with 8 bases fitting TRBD1. The length of the CDR3 is 15 residues. Germline CDR1 and CDR2: LNHDA and SQIVND (reference sequence). J lost 4 bases, V lost 9 bases, and 13 bases had no gene match. CDR3 region: CASTETGGVVETQYF. CDR3 nucleotides: TGTGCCAGCACAGAAACAGGGGGTGTTGTAGAGACCCAGTACTTC.